This note documents a single TCR beta chain sequence. Clones were sequenced by immunoSEQ multiplex PCR, and TCRdb holds only the in-frame ones, with some missing. The sample lists 200,000 to 250,000 clones; around nine tenths were seen once. The sample is drawn from a study of blood T cell repertoires in COVID-19. The V and J ends lost 2 bases and 0 bases, in that order; junction bases with no gene match: 12. CDR1 and CDR2 from the germline V gene are MDHEN and SYDVKM. The CDR3 runs 19 residues. The J gene is TRBJ2-4, the V gene TRBV28; 8 nucleotides agree with TRBD2. The sequence was obtained from a woman in her fifties or sixties who had recovered from COVID-19. The sequencing sample was made of PBMCs or T cells enriched from blood (not recorded which). The CDR3 coding sequence is TGTGCCAGCAGTTTAGGGCGGGAGGCCGTAAAACTAGCCAAAAACATTCAGTACTTC. Its translation is CASSLGREAVKLAKNIQYF.